This T cell receptor beta chain was sequenced during a study of blood T cell repertoires in COVID-19. Study information: COVID-19 samples, acute and convalescent, were from the United States, Italy and Spain.

Authors' data handling: Reference gene primers were amplified, and this amplification served to estimate nucleated cell counts. Generated by immunoSEQ multiplex PCR, the TCRdb table keeps only in-frame clones and is missing some. D and trimming come from the DNA, and the V and J calls and clone size come from that table. Here the sample spans under 75,000 clones, roughly 81% being singletons. Material: peripheral blood. The source of this sequence is an elderly man with acute or convalescent COVID-19.

The CDR3 DNA follows: TGTGCCAGCAGTTTAAATTGGGAGACAAACAATGAGCAGTTCTTC. Translating gives CASSLNWETNNEQFF. The chain is built from TRBV28 and TRBJ2-1, with D perhaps matching TRBD2 (5 bases). Germline CDR1 reads MDHEN; CDR2 reads SYDVKM. CDR3 length equals 15 residues. V shed 2 bases and J shed 5 bases, with 13 bases lying between them.